These 31 T cell receptor beta chains were all obtained from the same sample, sequenced in a study of T cell repertoires in aging, cancer and after chemotherapy. Rearranged V-D-J TRB sequences were amplified with a mixed TRB-A/B primer pool. Each CDR3 protein is one row after TCRdb ran MiXCR on the multiplex PCR reads. The table shows roughly 8,000 distinct CDR3 sequences, with around 35% occurring only once. The template was genomic DNA from peripheral blood, not RNA. Sequences were obtained from blood. The receptors were sampled from a human donor in good health.

This clonotype counts as medium-sized. V usage is TRBV29-1 and J usage is TRBJ2-5, with D hard to call. There are 15 residues in the CDR3. The germline CDR1 and CDR2 sequences are SQVTM and ANQGSEA. V shed 3 bases and J shed 2 bases, with 16 bases lying between them. The CDR3 spells CSVDQTGYSQETQYF. The CDR3 DNA sequence: TGCAGCGTTGATCAGACCGGCTACAGTCAAGAGACCCAGTACTTC.

This clonotype was counted only a few times. The chain joins TRBV6-5 to TRBJ2-7; 8 positions agree with TRBD2. J was trimmed by 7 bases and V by 5 bases; bases with no gene match: 7. Germline lookup yields CDR1 MNHEY and CDR2 SVGAGI. The CDR3 is 13 residues long. The DNA for the CDR3 is TGTGCCAGCAGTATACGGGGGGGGGAGGAGCAGTACTTC. Protein sequence: CASSIRGGEEQYF.

The gene calls are TRBV19 and TRBJ2-1; 10 bases are a match to TRBD1. J gave up 5 bases and V 4 bases, and 5 bases lay outside the gene matches. Germline V gene data show CDR1 as LNHDA and CDR2 as SQIVND (reference sequence). This CDR3 spans 15 amino acids. The CDR3 region has the DNA TGTGCCAGTAGTACCAAAGGGACAGGGGACAATGAGCAGTTCTTC. It yields the protein CASSTKGTGDNEQFF.

The rearrangement joins TRBV19 to TRBJ1-1, with D hard to call. The CDR3 runs to 11 residues. CDR1 is LNHDA and CDR2 is SQIVND in the germline V gene (reference sequence). V lost 3 bases and J 9 bases, leaving 8 bases between the germline ends. The CDR3 region has the DNA TGTGCCAGTAGTATGGTACAGAAAGCTTTCTTT. Translated, it gives CASSMVQKAFF. Using reference TRBV19 and TRBJ1-1 for the parts outside the CDR3, the full variable domain is DGGITQSPKYLFRKEGQNVTLSCEQNLNHDAMYWYRQDPGQGLRLIYYSQIVNDFQKGDIAEGYSVSREKKESFPLTVTSAQKNPTAFYLCASSMVQKAFFGQGTRLTVV.

Regarding this clonotype: A much larger clone differs by one base, so this may be a read error. J is TRBJ2-5 and V is TRBV15; D is unclear. This CDR3 spans 16 amino acids. Trimming shortened V by 5 bases and J by 1 base, and 17 bases separated the two germline ends. Looked up from germline, CDR1 is LNHNV and CDR2 is YYDKDF (reference sequence). The CDR3 DNA follows: TGTGCCACCAGCGGATGGACCACATCACCCCAAGAGACCCAGTACTTC. Protein sequence: CATSGWTTSPQETQYF.

CDR3 DNA sequence: TGTGCCAGCAGCTACAGAAATTCACCCCTCCACTTT. Translation gives CASSYRNSPLHF. This chain links TRBV7-2 with TRBJ1-6; D remains ambiguous. CDR3 size: 12 residues. The V and J ends lost 4 bases and 7 bases respectively, with 5 bases between them. Looked up from germline, CDR1 is SGHTA and CDR2 is FQGNSA.

This rearrangement joins TRBV6-5 to TRBJ1-2; D unclear. This CDR3 comprises 17 residues. Trimming cost V 0 bases and J 1 base, with 15 bases left between them. From germline, CDR1 is MNHEY and CDR2 SVGAGI. CDR3 amino acids: CASSYSKVAAGNYGYTF. In DNA, the CDR3 is TGTGCCAGCAGTTACTCGAAAGTCGCGGCGGGTAACTATGGCTACACCTTC.

Notes on this clonotype: A clone one base away is much larger, so this may be a read error. The chain is built from TRBV6-5 and TRBJ1-4; 10 bases fit TRBD1. This CDR3 has 15 residues. Looked up from germline, CDR1 is MNHEY and CDR2 is SVGAGI. CDR3 loop: CASNYRTGGNEKLFF. CDR3 nucleotide sequence: TGTGCCAGCAATTACAGGACAGGGGGTAATGAAAAACTGTTTTTT.

In its sample, this clonotype was seen a few times. This rearrangement joins TRBV5-6 to TRBJ2-3; D gene ambiguous. Germline V lookup: CDR1 SGHDT, CDR2 YYEEEE. The CDR3 runs to 13 residues. The germline V and J ends were trimmed by 4 bases and 5 bases, with 11 bases remaining between them. The CDR3 sequence: CASSPQAQDTQYF. In nucleotides, the CDR3 is TGTGCCAGCAGCCCCCAGGCGCAAGATACGCAGTATTTT.

This clonotype was found a few times. This rearrangement joins TRBV19 to TRBJ2-7; no firm D call. In germline, CDR1 is LNHDA, CDR2 SQIVND (reference sequence). The CDR3 is made up of 12 amino acids. Trimming stripped 4 bases from V and 5 bases from J, with 9 bases between. The CDR3 bases are TGTGCCAGTAGTAACGACCGGAACGAGCAGTACTTC. Encoded protein: CASSNDRNEQYF.

The chain is built from TRBV7-2 and TRBJ2-3; the match to TRBD2 covers 9 bases. CDR3 length: 15 residues. With 1 base clipped from V and 6 bases from J, the junction kept 5 bases outside the gene matches. The germline CDR1 and CDR2 sequences are SGHTA and FQGNSA. This CDR3 reads CASSLGGGGGDTQYF. CDR3 in DNA: TGTGCCAGCAGCTTAGGGGGCGGGGGGGGGGATACGCAGTATTTT.

This chain uses TRBV12-3 or TRBV12-4 with TRBJ1-2; D not resolved. The CDR3 has 12 amino acids. V was clipped by 2 bases and J by 6 bases, with 7 bases between them. The CDR3 spells CASSLRVDGYTF. CDR3 DNA sequence: TGTGCCAGCAGTTTAAGGGTGGATGGCTACACCTTC.

The V call is TRBV6-2 or TRBV6-3, the J call TRBJ2-1; 7 nucleotides line up with TRBD1. Germline V gene data show CDR1 as MNHEY and CDR2 as SVGEGT. The CDR3 is 14 residues long. The V and J ends lost 5 bases and 7 bases, in that order; junction bases with no gene match: 8. Written as DNA, the CDR3 is TGTGCCAGCAGTCGAGGACAGGAAGGGAATGAGCAGTTCTTC. Encoded protein: CASSRGQEGNEQFF.

The chain combines TRBV27 with TRBJ2-3, with 8 positions matching TRBD2. Germline CDR1 is MNHEY and CDR2 is SMNVEV (reference sequence). The CDR3 extends over 16 amino acids. V was pared by 4 bases and J by 2 bases, with 8 bases of the junction left unmatched. The CDR3 reads CASSSRGGGTTDTQYF. The CDR3 bases are TGTGCCAGCAGTTCCCGGGGGGGGGGGACCACAGATACGCAGTATTTT.

The chain employs TRBV12-3 or TRBV12-4 and TRBJ1-6; TRBD1 agrees at 8 bases. J gave up 3 bases and V 5 bases, and 3 bases lay outside the gene matches. The CDR3 covers 15 residues. In DNA form, the CDR3 reads TGTGCCAGCAGTCACGACAGGGGCTATAATTCACCCCTCCACTTT. Translated, it gives CASSHDRGYNSPLHF.

This clonotype was seen a handful of times. This chain uses TRBV19 with TRBJ1-2, with 10 bases lining up with TRBD1. Germline CDR1 reads LNHDA; CDR2 reads SQIVND (reference sequence). The CDR3 sequence is 14 residues long. The ends lost 6 bases at V and 8 bases at J; junction bases unmatched: 9. CDR3 nucleotide sequence: TGTGCCAGTAGGACGGGACAGGGGATTTACGGCTACACCTTC. The encoded protein is CASRTGQGIYGYTF.

This clonotype was recorded a few times. The V gene is TRBV6-1, the J gene TRBJ1-5; D not certain. Trimming stripped 6 bases from V and 11 bases from J, with 14 bases between. The germline V gene has CDR1 MNHNS and CDR2 SASEGT. The CDR3 contains 12 residues. The CDR3 reads CASRDGSFAQHF. DNA of the CDR3: TGTGCCAGCAGAGACGGGTCATTTGCCCAGCATTTT.

The chain has TRBV11-2 and TRBJ1-4; D may be TRBD1 (5 bases). This CDR3 has 16 amino acids. In germline, CDR1 is SGHAT, CDR2 FQNNGV. V lost 3 bases and J 1 base, leaving 12 bases between the germline ends. CDR3 region: CASSFPTGGTNEKLFF. The CDR3 bases are TGTGCCAGCAGCTTCCCCACTGGGGGAACTAATGAAAAACTGTTTTTT. Full variable domain (remainder filled in from reference TRBV11-2 and TRBJ1-4): EAGVAQSPRYKIIEKRQSVAFWCNPISGHATLYWYQQILGQGPKLLIQFQNNGVVDDSQLPKDRFSAERLKGVDSTLKIQPAKLEDSAVYLCASSFPTGGTNEKLFFGSGTQLSVL.

The chain links TRBV4-3 to TRBJ2-5, with D perhaps TRBD2 (6 bases). The CDR3 sequence is 17 residues long. Trimming cost V 0 bases and J 4 bases, with 18 bases left between them. Germline CDR1 LGHNA, CDR2 YSLEER. The CDR3 DNA follows: TGCGCCAGCAGCCAAGATGGGAGACTAGGACCAGGAGAGACCCAGTACTTC. Translating gives CASSQDGRLGPGETQYF.

The V gene is TRBV6-1, the J gene TRBJ2-3, with 14 bases aligning to TRBD2. The V and J ends lost 6 bases and 4 bases, in that order; junction bases with no gene match: 9. This CDR3 is 17 amino acids long. Germline V gene data show CDR1 as MNHNS and CDR2 as SASEGT. CDR3 residues: CASSNTGTSGSPDTQYF. DNA for the CDR3: TGTGCCAGCAGCAACACCGGGACTAGCGGGAGCCCAGATACGCAGTATTTT.

This clonotype was picked up a small number of times. V usage is TRBV6-2 or TRBV6-3 and J usage is TRBJ2-1; TRBD2 matches at 12 bases. Germline assignment: CDR1 MNHEY and CDR2 SVGEGT. CDR3 size: 15 residues. Trimming at V came to 6 bases and at J to 7 bases, leaving 7 bases not matched to a gene. The CDR3 reads CASRSLAGGENEQFF. In DNA form, the CDR3 reads TGTGCCAGCAGATCCCTAGCGGGAGGGGAAAATGAGCAGTTCTTC.

This clonotype was counted between two and nine times. The chain uses TRBV12-3 or TRBV12-4 and TRBJ2-1, with D uncertain. The CDR3 runs 15 residues. V lost 2 bases to trimming and J lost 4 bases, with 12 bases between them. The chain's CDR3 is CASSLRADIYNEQFF. CDR3 bases: TGTGCCAGCAGTTTAAGGGCAGACATATACAATGAGCAGTTCTTC.

The chain recombines TRBV12-3 or TRBV12-4 with TRBJ2-2; maybe TRBD2 (6 bases). The V and J ends lost 5 bases and 3 bases respectively, with 13 bases between them. The CDR3 consists of 15 residues. The DNA for the CDR3 is TGTGCCAGCAGTAAGAGTCGGAGGGACACCGGGGAGCTGTTTTTT. Amino acids: CASSKSRRDTGELFF.

This chain joins TRBV18 and TRBJ2-3; 7 nucleotides align to TRBD1. CDR3 length: 15 residues. Looked up from germline, CDR1 is KGHSH and CDR2 is LQKENI. Trimming took 0 bases from V and 2 from J; bases not matched to a gene: 2. CDR3 nucleotide sequence: TGTGCCAGCTCACCACCGGACAGGAACACAGATACGCAGTATTTT. Its translation is CASSPPDRNTDTQYF.

In this sample, this clonotype is medium-sized (0.01 to 0.1%). V usage is TRBV29-1 and J usage is TRBJ2-2; 12 nucleotides match TRBD1. Germline V gives CDR1 SQVTM, CDR2 ANQGSEA. Trimming took 7 bases from V and 3 from J; bases not matched to a gene: 6. The CDR3 runs to 15 residues. The CDR3 loop reads CSAGDRGLDTGELFF. Here the CDR3 DNA reads TGCAGCGCCGGGGACAGGGGGCTTGACACCGGGGAGCTGTTTTTT.

This clonotype has a handful of counts. This sequence joins TRBV19 and TRBJ1-1; a possible D gene is TRBD1 (5 bases). The V gene's germline CDR1 is LNHDA and CDR2 SQIVND (reference sequence). The CDR3 spans 14 residues. Trimming removed 5 bases from V and 1 base from J, with 11 bases in between. This chain's CDR3 is CASSALQGNTEAFF. The CDR3 DNA reads as TGTGCCAGTAGTGCACTCCAGGGGAACACTGAAGCTTTCTTT. The full variable domain, completed using reference TRBV19 and TRBJ1-1, is DGGITQSPKYLFRKEGQNVTLSCEQNLNHDAMYWYRQDPGQGLRLIYYSQIVNDFQKGDIAEGYSVSREKKESFPLTVTSAQKNPTAFYLCASSALQGNTEAFFGQGTRLTVV.

V and J are TRBV6-2 or TRBV6-3 and TRBJ2-5; tentatively, D is TRBD1 (5 bases). Trimming shortened V by 0 bases and J by 1 base, and 15 bases separated the two germline ends. Germline V gene data show CDR1 as MNHEY and CDR2 as SVGEGT. The CDR3 runs to 17 residues. The CDR3 is CASSYSVGTGIQETQYF. In nucleotides, the CDR3 is TGTGCCAGCAGTTACTCGGTTGGCACAGGCATCCAAGAGACCCAGTACTTC.

This clonotype has just a few counts. The chain recombines TRBV6-6 with TRBJ1-2; D ambiguous. V was cut by 7 bases and J by 3 bases, with 15 bases left in between. The germline CDR1 and CDR2 sequences are MNHNY and SVGAGI (reference sequence). The CDR3 sequence is 14 residues long. The CDR3 region is CASTEGRSYYGYTF. CDR3 coding DNA: TGTGCCAGCACCGAGGGTCGGTCCTACTATGGCTACACCTTC.

The genes are TRBV10-3 and TRBJ2-7, with 8 bases lining up with TRBD2. This CDR3 spans 15 amino acids. Trimming removed 1 base from V and 3 bases from J; junction bases left unmatched: 5. From germline, CDR1 is ENHRY and CDR2 SYGVKD. This chain's CDR3 is CAISELVAGSYEQYF. CDR3 sequence (DNA): TGTGCCATCAGTGAGTTGGTAGCGGGAAGCTACGAGCAGTACTTC.

The rearrangement joins TRBV6-2 or TRBV6-3 to TRBJ2-1; D might be TRBD2 (5 bases). The germline V gene has CDR1 MNHEY and CDR2 SVGEGT. The V end was cut by 10 bases, the J end by 7 bases, with 14 bases between. This CDR3 contains 12 residues. Here the CDR3 reads CATWDGRNEQFF. In nucleotides, the CDR3 is TGTGCCACATGGGATGGGAGAAATGAGCAGTTCTTC.

The V call is TRBV15, the J call TRBJ1-2; 9 bases are shared with TRBD1. J gave up 7 bases and V 2 bases, and 8 bases lay outside the gene matches. The CDR3 contains 15 residues. Germline CDR1 LNHNV, CDR2 YYDKDF (reference sequence). CDR3 bases: TGTGCCACCAGCAGACTAAAACAGGGGGCAAGTGGCTACACCTTC. It codes for CATSRLKQGASGYTF. The entire variable domain, with the rest obtained from reference TRBV15 and TRBJ1-2, is as follows: DAMVIQNPRYQVTQFGKPVTLSCSQTLNHNVMYWYQQKSSQAPKLLFHYYDKDFNNEADTPDNFQSRRPNTSFCFLDIRSPGLGDTAMYLCATSRLKQGASGYTFGSGTRLTVV.